This T cell receptor (beta chain) emerged from a study of graft-versus-host responses after intestinal transplantation. Study as a whole: Multivisceral, liver-intestinal, or isolated intestinal grafts went to recipients. For approximately 3 years after anti-thymocyte globulin induction, all recipients took tacrolimus and steroids.

Clones were sequenced by immunoSEQ multiplex PCR, and TCRdb holds only the in-frame ones, with some missing. There are about 83,000 clones in the sample; about 89% occur only once, and approximately 0.34% lies in the top ten. The table lists this clone with a count of one. Its antigen is not identified. Germline-derived CDR1 and CDR2 are LNHNV and YYDKDF (reference sequence). The CDR3 is made up of 14 amino acids. V lost 1 base and J lost 4, with 10 bases in between. Study results and caveats: Early post-transplant HvG declines were associated with peak circulating GvH clone levels. Recipient bone marrow held GvH clones, some seen earlier in ileum or blood.

Sample: unstimulated CD4+ T cells sorted from spleen or lymph node cells, taken before intestinal transplant. The rearrangement uses TRBV15 and TRBJ1-2; D gene ambiguous. This TCR derives from a human donor who received an intestinal transplant. The CDR3: CATSRGGEFYGYTF. CDR3 DNA: TGTGCCACCAGCAGAGGCGGGGAGTTCTATGGCTACACCTTC.